Sequencing of this TCR beta chain was carried out in a study of OX40 agonist ivuxolimab in advanced cancers. The CDR3 has 18 amino acids. The method was immunoSEQ multiplex PCR; TCRdb's version includes in-frame clones alone and lacks a portion of them. Here the sample spans about 70,000 clones, 80% to 90% being singletons. The gene calls are TRBV12-2 and TRBJ2-4; TRBD1, the table's D call, lacks a check against the DNA. TRBV12-2 is designated a pseudogene. The sample consisted of CD4+ or CD8+ T cells sorted from blood, taken in a trial of the OX40 agonist ivuxolimab. This TCR was recovered from an adult with an advanced solid tumor such as melanoma, head and neck, liver or kidney cancer. CDR3 in amino acids: CASRFDWEQGFVVNIQYF. The CDR3, as DNA: TGTGCAAGTCGCTTCGACTGGGAACAGGGCTTTGTCGTAAACATTCAGTACTTC.